This T cell receptor beta chain was retrieved from a study of blood T cells in healthy people across ages. Whole-study results and caveats: Higher diversity and more naive CD4+ cells were features of long-lived donors, compared to aged donors. The recorded TCR beta diversity per million T cells decreased in a roughly linear manner with age.

About this clonotype: Antigen: not known.

CDR1 and CDR2 from the germline V gene are SGDLS and YYNGEE. Trimming pared 3 bases from V and 4 bases from J, leaving 7 bases between. This CDR3 is 12 amino acids long. It was with a sample-barcoded 5' primer and a J-beta primer mix that a second PCR of roughly 7 to 12 cycles was run. TCRdb called the 5' RACE reads again in MiXCR, with one record for every CDR3 protein. Counted here are fewer than 700,000 distinct CDR3 sequences, around half occurring once; the ten biggest clones make up around 23%. Each sample gave at least 6 million isolated PBMCs. The chain has TRBV9 and TRBJ1-1; no reliable D call. The source material was blood. The clonotype originates from a man older than 75 in good health. Here the CDR3 DNA reads TGTGCCAGCAGCGGTGGGAGCACTGAAGCTTTCTTT. Translated, it gives CASSGGSTEAFF.